The 29 T cell receptor beta chains presented below share a single source sample, sequenced in a study of blood T cell repertoires in COVID-19. Assay used: immunoSEQ multiplex PCR; TCRdb lists only in-frame clones, some missing. The repertoire consists of 130,000 to 150,000 clones, with more than 60% occurring once and the leading ten covering around 12%. Source material: peripheral blood. Receptors originate from a man older than 75 with acute or convalescent COVID-19.

The rearrangement joins TRBV5-1 to TRBJ2-3, with 13 positions matching TRBD2. The CDR3 loop spans 18 amino acids. Trimming cost V 2 bases and J 3 bases; bases outside gene matches: 9. CDR1 and CDR2 from the germline V gene are SGHRS and YFSETQ. The CDR3 protein is CASSFGSTSGGVTDTQYF. CDR3 DNA sequence: TGCGCCAGCAGCTTTGGAAGTACTAGCGGGGGGGTAACAGATACGCAGTATTTT.

The chain links TRBV7-9 to TRBJ1-1, with 9 bases lining up with TRBD1. Germline CDR1 and CDR2: SEHNR and FQNEAQ (reference sequence). Trimming cost V 5 bases and J 6 bases; bases outside gene matches: 7. The CDR3 contains 14 residues. CDR3 in amino acids: CASSIGDRVAEAFF. In DNA form, the CDR3 reads TGTGCCAGCAGCATCGGGGACAGGGTAGCTGAAGCTTTCTTT.

The chain carries TRBV2 and TRBJ1-1; D unclear. Germline CDR1 is SNHLY and CDR2 is FYNNEI. The V and J ends lost 8 bases and 4 bases respectively, with 11 bases between them. The CDR3 consists of 12 residues. In nucleotides, the CDR3 is TGTGCCAGCGGACCGGAGGGCACTGAAGCTTTCTTT. Encoded protein: CASGPEGTEAFF.

CDR3 nucleotide sequence: TGTGCCAGCAGCTTGGACAGGGGGTGGACTGAAGCTTTCTTT. Its protein product is CASSLDRGWTEAFF. The genes are TRBV7-2 and TRBJ1-1, with 10 bases lining up with TRBD1. There are 14 residues in the CDR3. V lost 3 bases to trimming and J lost 5 bases; unmatched junction nucleotides: 3. CDR1 is SGHTA and CDR2 is FQGNSA in the germline V gene.

The chain links TRBV5-5 to TRBJ2-3; 9 nucleotides align to TRBD1. The germline CDR1 and CDR2 sequences are SGHKS and YYEKEE (reference sequence). The CDR3 sequence is 16 residues long. The trim removed 4 bases at V and 2 bases at J, leaving 8 bases unmatched. CDR3 DNA sequence: TGTGCCAGCAGCGTACAGGGGGCGGTTAACACAGATACGCAGTATTTT. It encodes CASSVQGAVNTDTQYF.

The chain links TRBV5-4 to TRBJ1-1, with D unresolved. V lost 4 bases, J lost 4 bases, and 8 bases lay in between. From germline, CDR1 is SGHNT and CDR2 YYREEE (reference sequence). The CDR3 runs to 12 residues. The CDR3 sequence: CASSRGGTEAFF. The DNA of the CDR3 is TGTGCCAGCAGCCGGGGAGGCACTGAAGCTTTCTTT.

The V call is TRBV11-3, the J call TRBJ1-3, with 11 bases identical to TRBD1. Germline assignment: CDR1 SGHNT and CDR2 YENEEA. The length of the CDR3 is 15 residues. Trimming took 6 bases from V and 5 from J; bases not matched to a gene: 6. The CDR3, as DNA: TGTGCCAGCAGTGATGGACAGGGGGCGAGAAACACCATATATTTT. Translating gives CASSDGQGARNTIYF.

The CDR3 spells CASSVGRERISQYF. The CDR3, as DNA: TGTGCCAGCAGCGTAGGTAGGGAGAGGATCTCGCAGTATTTT. The genes are TRBV9 and TRBJ2-3; tentative D call: TRBD2 (5 bases). From germline, CDR1 is SGDLS and CDR2 YYNGEE. This CDR3 is 14 amino acids long. The ends were cut back, 0 bases at V and 10 bases at J, with 15 bases in the middle.

The chain couples TRBV19 to TRBJ1-1; tentatively, D is TRBD1 (5 bases). V was shortened by 3 bases and J by 6 bases, with 14 bases between the two germline ends. There are 14 residues in the CDR3. Per germline, CDR1 LNHDA and CDR2 SQIVND (reference sequence). CDR3 sequence reads: CASSMVRAGAEAFF. As DNA, the CDR3 is TGTGCCAGTAGTATGGTCAGGGCGGGGGCTGAAGCTTTCTTT.

This clone showed up just once. The chain links TRBV27 to TRBJ1-2; 10 positions match TRBD1. The CDR3 sequence is 12 residues long. Looked up from germline, CDR1 is MNHEY and CDR2 is SMNVEV (reference sequence). V lost 6 bases, J lost 8 bases, and 3 bases stayed unmatched. The CDR3 DNA reads TGTGCCAGCAGGACAGGGGGCGCGGGCTACACCTTC. It codes for CASRTGGAGYTF.

This sequence joins TRBV7-9 and TRBJ1-1; 9 nucleotides line up with TRBD1. J gave up 5 bases and V 5 bases, and 0 bases lay outside the gene matches. The CDR3 extends over 12 amino acids. Per germline, CDR1 SEHNR and CDR2 FQNEAQ (reference sequence). CDR3 region: CASSGQGTEAFF. For the CDR3, the DNA is TGTGCCAGCAGCGGACAGGGGACTGAAGCTTTCTTT. The whole variable domain, filled in from reference TRBV7-9 and TRBJ1-1, reads DTGVSQNPRHKITKRGQNVTFRCDPISEHNRLYWYRQTLGQGPEFLTYFQNEAQLEKSRLLSDRFSAERPKGSFSTLEIQRTEQGDSAMYLCASSGQGTEAFFGQGTRLTVV.

The V and J genes are TRBV11-2 and TRBJ1-3, with a possible D match to TRBD1 (6 bases). Trimming shortened V by 5 bases and J by 0 bases, and 8 bases separated the two germline ends. The CDR3 extends over 14 amino acids. Looked up from germline, CDR1 is SGHAT and CDR2 is FQNNGV. CDR3 amino acids: CASSPRGSGNTIYF. The DNA of the CDR3 is TGTGCCAGCAGCCCCAGGGGCTCTGGAAACACCATATATTTT.

The chain carries TRBV12-3 or TRBV12-4 and TRBJ1-4; unclear D gene. The CDR3 sequence is 13 residues long. V shed 5 bases and J shed 10 bases, with 14 bases lying between them. In DNA form, the CDR3 reads TGTGCCAGCAGTGCACAGACGGGAGGAAAACTGTTTTTT. This gives the protein CASSAQTGGKLFF.

The V and J genes are TRBV27 and TRBJ2-5; TRBD2 agrees at 10 bases. From germline, CDR1 is MNHEY and CDR2 SMNVEV (reference sequence). Trimming cost V 6 bases and J 5 bases; bases outside gene matches: 9. The CDR3 consists of 15 residues. CDR3 sequence: CASRPQRGGRETQYF. The CDR3 coding sequence is TGTGCCAGCAGGCCCCAGCGGGGGGGCCGGGAGACCCAGTACTTC.

Only a few counts were recorded for this clone. The CDR3 here is CASSFGGEQETQYF. In DNA, the CDR3 is TGTGCCAGCAGCTTTGGGGGGGAGCAAGAGACCCAGTACTTC. The V call is TRBV7-2, the J call TRBJ2-5, with 7 positions matching TRBD2. The CDR3 runs 14 residues. Trimming took 3 bases from V and 2 from J; bases not matched to a gene: 3. Germline CDR1 reads SGHTA; CDR2 reads FQGNSA.

The chain carries TRBV7-2 and TRBJ1-2, with TRBD1 matching 8 bases. The V gene end was trimmed by 5 bases and the J gene end by 2 bases; junction bases not matched to a gene: 10. CDR3 length: 16 amino acids. Germline-derived CDR1 and CDR2 are SGHTA and FQGNSA. CDR3 sequence (DNA): TGTGCCAGCAGCCGGCCCACGGACAGGGAAAACTATGGCTACACCTTC. This gives the protein CASSRPTDRENYGYTF.

The chain has TRBV18 and TRBJ1-2, with 8 bases fitting TRBD1. This CDR3 has 15 amino acids. The V gene's germline CDR1 is KGHSH and CDR2 LQKENI. V gave up 3 bases and J gave up 2 bases; unmatched junction bases: 5. Here the CDR3 reads CASSPGQGQNYGYTF. For the CDR3, the DNA is TGTGCCAGCTCACCCGGACAGGGACAGAACTATGGCTACACCTTC.

The chain is built from TRBV18 and TRBJ2-3; D call uncertain. CDR3 length: 14 amino acids. Trimming cost V 5 bases and J 2 bases, with 11 bases left between them. Germline V CDR1 and CDR2: KGHSH, LQKENI. The CDR3 reads CASSNIANTDTQYF. As DNA, the CDR3 is TGTGCCAGCTCAAACATCGCAAACACAGATACGCAGTATTTT.

CDR3 sequence reads: CASSVTGQAHTGELFF. The CDR3 bases are TGTGCCAGCTCAGTGACGGGACAGGCCCACACCGGGGAGCTGTTTTTT. This chain links TRBV18 with TRBJ2-2, with 8 bases aligning to TRBD1. V trimming: 5 bases; J trimming: 3 bases; junction bases outside the gene matches: 8. From germline, CDR1 is KGHSH and CDR2 LQKENI. CDR3 length: 16 amino acids.

The CDR3 spells CASSVDQYQPQHF. The CDR3 DNA follows: TGCGCCAGCAGCGTGGATCAGTATCAGCCCCAGCATTTT. The chain uses TRBV5-1 and TRBJ1-5; D unresolved. The CDR3 sequence is 13 residues long. The germline V and J ends were trimmed by 4 bases and 5 bases, with 10 bases remaining between them. Per the germline V gene, CDR1 is SGHRS and CDR2 is YFSETQ.

There are a few counts of this clone. V gene TRBV4-1 combines with J gene TRBJ1-2; no definite D call. The CDR3 loop spans 12 amino acids. Trimming shortened V by 1 base and J by 4 bases, and 4 bases separated the two germline ends. Germline loops: CDR1 MGHRA, CDR2 YSYEKL. CDR3 protein: CASSQGAYGYTF. Here the CDR3 DNA reads TGCGCCAGCAGCCAAGGGGCCTATGGCTACACCTTC.

CDR3 sequence (DNA): TGTGCCAGCAGCTTAGCAGGGGGCGAGCAGTACTTC. Amino acid sequence: CASSLAGGEQYF. The chain couples TRBV7-2 to TRBJ2-7, with a tentative D call TRBD1 (6 bases). Germline V gene data show CDR1 as SGHTA and CDR2 as FQGNSA. This CDR3 contains 12 residues. V was shortened by 0 bases and J by 6 bases, with 6 bases between the two germline ends.

V is TRBV28 and J is TRBJ2-5; unclear D gene. This CDR3 is built from 17 residues. CDR1 is MDHEN and CDR2 is SYDVKM in the germline V gene. V lost 5 bases to trimming and J lost 0 bases, with 19 bases between them. The CDR3 DNA sequence: TGTGCCAGCAGTCCACTATCCCGCAGTATGTACCAAGAGACCCAGTACTTC. It specifies CASSPLSRSMYQETQYF.

This sequence joins TRBV5-1 and TRBJ2-2; TRBD1 might be the D (5 bases). The CDR3 spans 15 residues. Per the germline V gene, CDR1 is SGHRS and CDR2 is YFSETQ. Trimming cost V 2 bases and J 0 bases, with 8 bases left between them. CDR3 sequence (DNA): TGCGCCAGCAGCTTTGACAGACCGAACACCGGGGAGCTGTTTTTT. Residues: CASSFDRPNTGELFF. Full variable domain (rest looked up from reference TRBV5-1 and TRBJ2-2): KAGVTQTPRYLIKTRGQQVTLSCSPISGHRSVSWYQQTPGQGLQFLFEYFSETQRNKGNFPGRFSGRQFSNSRSEMNVSTLELGDSALYLCASSFDRPNTGELFFGEGSRLTVL.

The gene calls are TRBV2 and TRBJ2-5; 8 bases align to TRBD1. CDR1 is SNHLY and CDR2 is FYNNEI in the germline V gene. The CDR3 totals 14 residues. Losses at the gene ends were 7 bases for V and 1 base for J; bases not matched to a gene: 5. CDR3 sequence (DNA): TGTGCCAGCACTTTAGGACAGGGCCAAGAGACCCAGTACTTC. It is translated as CASTLGQGQETQYF.

This chain links TRBV6-2 or TRBV6-3 with TRBJ2-7, with TRBD1 matching over 8 bases. With V trimmed by 4 bases and J by 4 bases, 9 bases remained unmatched. Germline CDR1 and CDR2: MNHEY and SVGEGT. This CDR3 spans 15 amino acids. As DNA, the CDR3 is TGTGCCAGCAGTTCTCCCGACAGGGGTATATACGAGCAGTACTTC. It translates to CASSSPDRGIYEQYF.

The V gene is TRBV2, the J gene TRBJ1-2, with 9 nucleotides matching TRBD1. This CDR3 has 14 residues. J lost 4 bases, V lost 7 bases, and 7 bases had no gene match. The germline CDR1 and CDR2 sequences are SNHLY and FYNNEI. The CDR3 sequence: CASTPGQGIYGYTF. Here the CDR3 DNA reads TGTGCCAGCACCCCGGGACAGGGAATCTATGGCTACACCTTC.

This chain connects TRBV5-6 to TRBJ2-7, with TRBD2 matching 9 bases. CDR1 SGHDT and CDR2 YYEEEE come from the germline V gene. The CDR3 consists of 14 residues. J was trimmed by 4 bases and V by 4 bases; bases with no gene match: 6. The CDR3 sequence is CASSPGLADYEQYF. For the CDR3, the DNA is TGTGCCAGCAGCCCGGGACTAGCCGATTACGAGCAGTACTTC.

V usage is TRBV2 and J usage is TRBJ1-5; D remains ambiguous. Germline V CDR1 and CDR2: SNHLY, FYNNEI. The CDR3 runs 13 residues. Trimming shortened V by 8 bases and J by 7 bases, and 15 bases separated the two germline ends. CDR3 DNA sequence: TGTGCCAGCGGAGTGAGTGATGGCCAGCCCCAGCATTTT. Translation: CASGVSDGQPQHF.